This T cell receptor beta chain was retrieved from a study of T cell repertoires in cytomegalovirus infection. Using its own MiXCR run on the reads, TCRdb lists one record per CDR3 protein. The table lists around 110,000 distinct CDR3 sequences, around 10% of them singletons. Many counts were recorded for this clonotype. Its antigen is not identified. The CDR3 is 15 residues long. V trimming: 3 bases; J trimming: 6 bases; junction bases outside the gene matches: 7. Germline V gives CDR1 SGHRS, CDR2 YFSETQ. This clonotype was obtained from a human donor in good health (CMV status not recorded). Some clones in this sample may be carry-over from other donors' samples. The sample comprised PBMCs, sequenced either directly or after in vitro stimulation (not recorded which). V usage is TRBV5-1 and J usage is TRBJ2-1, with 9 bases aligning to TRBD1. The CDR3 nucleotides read TGCGCCAGCAGCTCCGACAGGGGGTCGGTCAATGAGCAGTTCTTC. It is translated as CASSSDRGSVNEQFF.